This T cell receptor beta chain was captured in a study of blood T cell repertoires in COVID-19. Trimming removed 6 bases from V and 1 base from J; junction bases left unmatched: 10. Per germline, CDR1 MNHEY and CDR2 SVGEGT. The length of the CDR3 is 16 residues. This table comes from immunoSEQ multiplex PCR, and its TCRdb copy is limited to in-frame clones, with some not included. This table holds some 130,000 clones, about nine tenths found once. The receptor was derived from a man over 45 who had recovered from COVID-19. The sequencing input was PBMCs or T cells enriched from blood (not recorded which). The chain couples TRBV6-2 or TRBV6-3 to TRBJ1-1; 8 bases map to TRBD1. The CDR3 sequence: CASSQLRTGKNTEAFF. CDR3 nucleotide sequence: TGTGCCAGCAGCCAATTGAGGACAGGGAAGAACACTGAAGCTTTCTTT.